These 7 T cell receptor beta chains originate from one sample sequenced in a study of control samples from healthy donors and cancer patients. Libraries were prepared by immunoSEQ multiplex PCR; TCRdb keeps only in-frame clonotypes and omits some of them. The sample holds roughly 40,000 clones, about 94% seen once. Sequencing was done on a sample of blood. All receptors derive from a woman aged 45 to 65 in good health.

This chain joins TRBV15 and TRBJ1-2; 7 bases align to TRBD1. This CDR3 comprises 15 residues. J was trimmed by 2 bases and V by 7 bases; bases with no gene match: 10. The germline V gene encodes CDR1 LNHNV and CDR2 YYDKDF (reference sequence). The CDR3 spells CATTPGQSKNYGYTF. In DNA, the CDR3 is TGTGCCACCACCCCGGGACAGTCAAAGAACTATGGCTACACCTTC.

The V and J genes are TRBV4-3 and TRBJ1-2; 8 bases line up with TRBD1. The V segment lost 1 base and the J segment 2 bases; nucleotides outside the gene matches: 6. The CDR3 sequence is 16 residues long. Per germline, CDR1 LGHNA and CDR2 YSLEER. CDR3 residues: CASSQVLDRVNYGYTF. The CDR3 DNA sequence: TGCGCCAGCAGCCAAGTTTTGGACAGGGTAAACTATGGCTACACCTTC.

CDR3 nucleotides: TGTGCCAGCAGCTCCGATCTACAGACACCCCTCCACTTT. Its translation: CASSSDLQTPLHF. The rearrangement joins TRBV28 to TRBJ1-6; D is uncertain. The CDR3 is made up of 13 amino acids. Trimming pared 6 bases from V and 11 bases from J, leaving 14 bases between. Germline V gene data show CDR1 as MDHEN and CDR2 as SYDVKM.

V gene TRBV5-1 combines with J gene TRBJ2-3; TRBD1 agrees at 11 bases. This CDR3 contains 16 residues. Germline trimming cut 2 bases from V and 3 bases from J; bases unmatched to any gene: 5. Germline-derived CDR1 and CDR2 are SGHRS and YFSETQ. The CDR3 nucleotides are TGCGCCAGCAGCTTTGGACAGGGGGCGCATACAGATACGCAGTATTTT. This encodes CASSFGQGAHTDTQYF.

The chain has TRBV5-1 and TRBJ2-2; the D is unclear. The CDR3 consists of 14 residues. Trimming removed 1 base from V and 1 base from J, with 5 bases in between. From germline, CDR1 is SGHRS and CDR2 YFSETQ. Here the CDR3 DNA reads TGCGCCAGCAGCTTGAATGGGAACACCGGGGAGCTGTTTTTT. This codes for CASSLNGNTGELFF.

The gene calls are TRBV27 and TRBJ1-3; D remains unclear. CDR3 length equals 13 residues. With 6 bases removed from V and 0 bases from J, the gap between germline ends came to 6 bases. Germline V gene data show CDR1 as MNHEY and CDR2 as SMNVEV (reference sequence). CDR3 in amino acids: CASRQNSGNTIYF. CDR3 sequence (DNA): TGTGCCAGCAGACAAAACTCTGGAAACACCATATATTTT.

This chain joins TRBV11-2 and TRBJ2-2; 7 bases agree with TRBD2. Germline V gene lookup returns CDR1 SGHAT and CDR2 FQNNGV. The CDR3 contains 16 residues. V shed 1 base and J 2 bases; nucleotides not matched to a gene: 4. The CDR3, as DNA: TGTGCCAGCAGCTTAGTTTCGGGGGGAAACACCGGGGAGCTGTTTTTT. This codes for CASSLVSGGNTGELFF.